A single sample is the source of the 31 T cell receptor beta chains below, sequenced in a study of beta chain features in type 1 diabetes. Study-wide points: For Type 1 diabetes patients, all four CD4+ subsets carried TCRB CDR3s that were moderately but significantly shorter.

Expressed TCRB transcripts were sequenced because the entire RNA isolate underwent reverse transcription. This table comes from immunoSEQ multiplex PCR, and its TCRdb copy is limited to in-frame clones, with some not included. Of 640,000 or so clones in the sample, 10% to 15% were seen once. These receptors' targets are unknown. Sequencing was carried out using naive CD4+ T cells from blood. The receptor set was obtained from a man aged 18 to 30 with type 1 diabetes.

The chain has TRBV28 and TRBJ1-3; no definite D call. Germline V gene sequence: CDR1 MDHEN, CDR2 SYDVKM. CDR3 length: 14 residues. Trimming left V 6 bases short and J 3 bases short, with 12 bases between. The CDR3 region has the DNA TGTGCCAGCAGGACTTATGGACGTGGAAACACCATATATTTT. This translates into CASRTYGRGNTIYF.

This chain connects TRBV28 to TRBJ1-5; 9 nucleotides match TRBD1. Germline V gives CDR1 MDHEN, CDR2 SYDVKM. The junction had 0 bases not matched to a gene; V was cut back by 3 bases and J by 6 bases. The CDR3 consists of 13 residues. DNA for the CDR3: TGTGCCAGCAGTTTGACAGGGGGTCAGCCCCAGCATTTT. The encoded protein is CASSLTGGQPQHF.

The chain recombines TRBV1 with TRBJ2-7. TRBV1 is tagged as a pseudogene. This CDR3 spans 10 amino acids. CDR3 sequence: CTSSLPEQYF. DNA of the CDR3: TGCACCAGCAGCCTCCCCGAGCAGTACTTC.

The chain links TRBV4-1 to TRBJ2-1, with TRBD2 matching 11 bases. The V gene end was trimmed by 1 base and the J gene end by 14 bases; junction bases not matched to a gene: 13. Germline CDR1 MGHRA, CDR2 YSYEKL. This CDR3 contains 16 residues. The CDR3 DNA is TGCGCCAGCAGCCAAGGGGCCCTTGGGACTAGCGGCTCGGAGTTCTTC. It specifies CASSQGALGTSGSEFF.

V gene TRBV10-3 combines with J gene TRBJ2-5; D may be TRBD1 (6 bases). Trimming left V 2 bases short and J 4 bases short, with 14 bases between. In germline, CDR1 is ENHRY, CDR2 SYGVKD. The CDR3 is 15 amino acids. The CDR3: CAISERLGASETQYF. The CDR3, as DNA: TGTGCCATCAGTGAGCGTTTGGGGGCATCAGAGACCCAGTACTTC.

Only a few counts were recorded for this clone. This chain uses TRBV19 with TRBJ2-1; 9 bases map to TRBD1. V lost 4 bases to trimming and J lost 8 bases; unmatched junction nucleotides: 9. The germline gives CDR1 LNHDA, CDR2 SQIVND (reference sequence). This CDR3 has 15 amino acids. The CDR3 sequence: CASSTGTGSVDEQFF. The CDR3 bases are TGTGCCAGTAGTACCGGGACAGGGAGTGTTGATGAGCAGTTCTTC.

In this sample, this clone turned up a few times. The CDR3 bases are TGTGCCAGTAGTATCCGGGATGAGCAGTTCTTC. This gives the protein CASSIRDEQFF. The V gene is TRBV19, the J gene TRBJ2-1; D remains unclear. The germline gives CDR1 LNHDA, CDR2 SQIVND (reference sequence). There are 11 residues in the CDR3. V was clipped by 3 bases and J by 8 bases, with 5 bases between them.

This clone occurred a few times. The chain employs TRBV29-1 and TRBJ2-1; weak D call: TRBD1 (6 bases). This CDR3 has 13 residues. Trimming stripped 6 bases from V and 4 bases from J, with 13 bases between. CDR1 is SQVTM and CDR2 is ANQGSEA in the germline V gene. The chain's CDR3 is CSVHSGVYNEQFF. The CDR3 DNA follows: TGCAGCGTCCATTCAGGGGTTTACAATGAGCAGTTCTTC.

The rearrangement uses TRBV30 and TRBJ2-4; TRBD2 is a possible D gene (7 bases). V was cut by 5 bases and J by 5 bases, with 13 bases left in between. The length of the CDR3 is 13 residues. The V gene's germline CDR1 is GTSNPN and CDR2 SVGIG (reference sequence). The DNA for the CDR3 is TGTGCCTGGGCGGGGGACAACGAAAACATTCAGTACTTC. It codes for CAWAGDNENIQYF. The variable domain in full, with the rest retrieved from reference TRBV30 and TRBJ2-4, is SQTIHQWPATLVQPVGSPLSLECTVEGTSNPNLYWYRQAAGRGLQLLFYSVGIGQISSEVPQNLSASRPQDRQFILSSKKLLLSDSGFYLCAWAGDNENIQYFGAGTRLSVL.

In this sample, this clone turned up a few times. The chain joins TRBV29-1 to TRBJ1-1; D not certain. V lost 7 bases and J 0 bases, leaving 12 bases between the germline ends. The CDR3 sequence is 13 residues long. Germline V gene sequence: CDR1 SQVTM, CDR2 ANQGSEA. As DNA, the CDR3 is TGCAGCGCCCAGAAGGTGTTGAACACTGAAGCTTTCTTT. It is translated as CSAQKVLNTEAFF.

The rearrangement uses TRBV30 and TRBJ1-1, with 8 nucleotides matching TRBD1. From germline, CDR1 is GTSNPN and CDR2 SVGIG (reference sequence). V was clipped by 7 bases and J by 4 bases; unmatched bases: 11. CDR3 length: 14 residues. CDR3 sequence: CALQGGGAGTEAFF. The CDR3 DNA sequence: TGTGCCTTACAGGGGGGCGGTGCTGGCACTGAAGCTTTCTTT.

V gene TRBV5-1 combines with J gene TRBJ1-4; 7 bases align to TRBD1. The V gene end was trimmed by 3 bases and the J gene end by 5 bases; junction bases not matched to a gene: 4. The germline gives CDR1 SGHRS, CDR2 YFSETQ. This CDR3 spans 14 amino acids. The CDR3 DNA reads as TGCGCCAGCAGCTCCGACAGGGAAAATGAAAAACTGTTTTTT. Its translation: CASSSDRENEKLFF.

CDR3 loop: CASSLGGQGGYGNTIYF. The DNA for the CDR3 is TGTGCCAGCAGCTTAGGCGGCCAAGGGGGCTATGGAAACACCATATATTTT. The chain has TRBV13 and TRBJ1-3; 7 positions agree with TRBD1. V shed 0 bases, J shed 3 bases, and the junction held 8 bases outside the gene matches. The germline V gene encodes CDR1 PRHDT and CDR2 FYEKMQ (reference sequence). This CDR3 region has 17 residues.

The chain employs TRBV7-6 and TRBJ2-3; no firm D call. Germline V gene data show CDR1 as SGHVS and CDR2 as FNYEAQ. The CDR3 has 15 residues. The V end lost 2 bases, the J end lost 2 bases, and 11 bases lay between the germline ends. The CDR3 DNA reads TGTGCCAGCAGCTTAATCGGTGGCAACACAGATACGCAGTATTTT. Encoded protein: CASSLIGGNTDTQYF.

This chain links TRBV28 with TRBJ2-5, with TRBD1 identical over 7 bases. This CDR3 has 13 residues. V lost 7 bases and J lost 3; bases outside the gene matches: 5. Germline CDR1 MDHEN, CDR2 SYDVKM. The CDR3 is CASIGQVKETQYF. The CDR3 region has the DNA TGTGCCAGCATCGGACAGGTTAAAGAGACCCAGTACTTC. Full variable domain (remainder filled in from reference TRBV28 and TRBJ2-5): DVKVTQSSRYLVKRTGEKVFLECVQDMDHENMFWYRQDPGLGLRLIYFSYDVKMKEKGDIPEGYSVSREKKERFSLILESASTNQTSMYLCASIGQVKETQYFGPGTRLLVL.

The V and J genes are TRBV2 and TRBJ2-7; D not certain. Trimming shortened V by 7 bases and J by 2 bases, and 12 bases separated the two germline ends. CDR1 SNHLY and CDR2 FYNNEI come from the germline V gene. The CDR3 runs to 13 residues. The CDR3 DNA reads as TGTGCCAGCAACGGGCGTGGTACCTACGAGCAGTACTTC. Amino acids: CASNGRGTYEQYF.

In its sample, this clone was seen a few times. This rearrangement joins TRBV29-1 to TRBJ1-4; D is unresolved. The CDR3 extends over 11 amino acids. Looked up from germline, CDR1 is SQVTM and CDR2 is ANQGSEA. Deletions cut 7 bases from V and 4 bases from J, with 7 bases between. The CDR3 region is CSGDDNEKLFF. The DNA for the CDR3 is TGCAGCGGGGATGATAATGAAAAACTGTTTTTT.

A few counts support this clone. V usage is TRBV2 and J usage is TRBJ1-1; 11 bases match TRBD1. The V segment lost 6 bases and the J segment 4 bases; nucleotides outside the gene matches: 1. The CDR3 totals 13 residues. The germline CDR1 and CDR2 sequences are SNHLY and FYNNEI. The CDR3 sequence is CASRGQGGTEAFF. CDR3 sequence (DNA): TGTGCCAGCAGGGGACAGGGGGGCACTGAAGCTTTCTTT.

This clone has only a few counts. The V gene is TRBV10-3, the J gene TRBJ2-5; 9 positions agree with TRBD2. The junction had 2 bases not matched to a gene; V was cut back by 0 bases and J by 3 bases. Germline V lookup: CDR1 ENHRY, CDR2 SYGVKD. This CDR3 is 15 amino acids long. In nucleotides, the CDR3 is TGTGCCATCAGTGAGTCGCAGCGGGGGGAAGAGACCCAGTACTTC. It codes for CAISESQRGEETQYF.

DNA for the CDR3: TGTGCCAGCAGCCCAGAACAGAATGAAAAACTGTTTTTT. Translation: CASSPEQNEKLFF. The chain combines TRBV7-6 with TRBJ1-4; D is uncertain. V gave up 5 bases and J gave up 5 bases, with 9 bases separating them. The CDR3 sequence is 13 residues long. From germline, CDR1 is SGHVS and CDR2 FNYEAQ.

This clone was seen a handful of times. The chain combines TRBV7-3 with TRBJ2-1; D is unresolved. V dropped 6 bases and J dropped 5 bases, with 11 bases sitting between them. Germline assignment: CDR1 SGHTA and CDR2 FQGTGA. The CDR3 totals 13 residues. The CDR3, as DNA: TGTGCCAGCAGTTGGACCCTTCACAATGAGCAGTTCTTC. Its protein product is CASSWTLHNEQFF.

V and J are TRBV7-2 and TRBJ1-2; TRBD1 aligns across 11 bases. The CDR3 covers 15 residues. Trimming took 5 bases from V and 3 from J; bases not matched to a gene: 5. Germline-derived CDR1 and CDR2 are SGHTA and FQGNSA. In DNA, the CDR3 is TGTGCCAGCAGCCAAGGGACAGGGGGTGACTATGGCTACACCTTC. This codes for CASSQGTGGDYGYTF.

The V and J genes are TRBV6-5 and TRBJ2-5; a weak D match, TRBD2 (6 bases). From germline, CDR1 is MNHEY and CDR2 SVGAGI. Trimming pared 4 bases from V and 4 bases from J, leaving 19 bases between. The CDR3 extends over 16 amino acids. Here the CDR3 DNA reads TGTGCCAGCAGTTCGTTGTCCGGGGGATCAGGAGAGACCCAGTACTTC. Translating it yields CASSSLSGGSGETQYF.

The genes are TRBV5-1 and TRBJ2-1, with D unclear. CDR1 and CDR2 from the germline V gene are SGHRS and YFSETQ. The germline V and J ends were trimmed by 4 bases and 7 bases, with 9 bases remaining between them. The length of the CDR3 is 12 residues. The CDR3 protein is CASSQDLNEQFF. The CDR3 DNA reads TGCGCCAGCAGCCAAGACTTAAATGAGCAGTTCTTC.

This clone was counted only a few times. This rearrangement joins TRBV4-1 to TRBJ1-2; no firm D call. The CDR3 spans 16 residues. With 0 bases removed from V and 2 bases from J, the gap between germline ends came to 13 bases. From germline, CDR1 is MGHRA and CDR2 YSYEKL. The CDR3 DNA sequence: TGCGCCAGCAGCCAAGATGATCGGGGTGCAAACTATGGCTACACCTTC. This sequence encodes CASSQDDRGANYGYTF.

V usage is TRBV5-6 and J usage is TRBJ1-1; D is undetermined. V was cut by 4 bases and J by 0 bases, with 13 bases left in between. The germline V gene has CDR1 SGHDT and CDR2 YYEEEE. CDR3 length: 15 residues. The CDR3 loop reads CASSPRVEMNTEAFF. In DNA form, the CDR3 reads TGTGCCAGCAGCCCGAGGGTTGAAATGAACACTGAAGCTTTCTTT.

The chain links TRBV5-1 to TRBJ2-3; D may be TRBD1 (6 bases). V lost 0 bases and J 4 bases, leaving 9 bases between the germline ends. CDR1 and CDR2 (germline): SGHRS, YFSETQ. This CDR3 region has 14 residues. The CDR3 loop is CASSLEAGADTQYF. The CDR3 bases are TGCGCCAGCAGCTTGGAGGCAGGGGCAGATACGCAGTATTTT.

This clone was observed a handful of times. The V and J genes are TRBV5-1 and TRBJ2-1, with D maybe TRBD1 (5 bases). Germline V gene lookup returns CDR1 SGHRS and CDR2 YFSETQ. CDR3 length: 16 amino acids. The V end was cut by 2 bases, the J end by 4 bases, with 16 bases between. The CDR3 is CASSFSLQTEYNEQFF. Written as DNA, the CDR3 is TGCGCCAGCAGCTTTTCCCTCCAGACAGAATACAATGAGCAGTTCTTC.

J is TRBJ1-6 and V is TRBV30; 10 bases match TRBD1. The CDR3 is made up of 15 amino acids. From germline, CDR1 is GTSNPN and CDR2 SVGIG (reference sequence). The J segment lost 9 bases and the V segment lost 0 bases, leaving 5 bases of the junction unmatched. CDR3 region: CAWSVGGTGASPLHF. The CDR3 DNA is TGTGCCTGGAGTGTAGGGGGGACAGGGGCTTCACCCCTCCACTTT.

There are a few counts of this clone. The CDR3 loop reads CASSLVGDYIMKLYEQYF. The CDR3 DNA is TGTGCCAGCAGCTTAGTGGGGGACTACATTATGAAACTCTACGAGCAGTACTTC. The chain couples TRBV7-6 to TRBJ2-7, with 7 bases aligning to TRBD2. Germline V lookup: CDR1 SGHVS, CDR2 FNYEAQ. V lost 1 base, J lost 3 bases, and 15 bases stayed unmatched. The CDR3 is made up of 18 amino acids.

The chain carries TRBV7-9 and TRBJ1-1, with D hard to call. The CDR3 sequence is 12 residues long. Per the germline V gene, CDR1 is SEHNR and CDR2 is FQNEAQ (reference sequence). Deletions cut 4 bases from V and 1 base from J, with 4 bases between. In nucleotides, the CDR3 is TGTGCCAGCAGCTATTCGAACACTGAAGCTTTCTTT. As protein: CASSYSNTEAFF.